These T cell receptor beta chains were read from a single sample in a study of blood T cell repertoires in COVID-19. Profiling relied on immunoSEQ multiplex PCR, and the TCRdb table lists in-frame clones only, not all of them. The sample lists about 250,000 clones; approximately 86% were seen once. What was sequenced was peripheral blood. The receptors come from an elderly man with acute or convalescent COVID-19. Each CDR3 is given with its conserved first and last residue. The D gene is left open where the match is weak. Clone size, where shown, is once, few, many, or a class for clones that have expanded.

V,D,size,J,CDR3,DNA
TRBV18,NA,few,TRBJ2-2,CASSPPGHWNTGELFF,TGTGCCAGCTCACCTCCGGGACACTGGAACACCGGGGAGCTGTTTTTT
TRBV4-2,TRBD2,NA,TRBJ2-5,CASSQGRVGRAGETQYF,TGTGCCAGCAGCCAAGGACGAGTCGGGAGGGCCGGAGAGACCCAGTACTTC
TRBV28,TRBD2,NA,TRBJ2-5,CASSLGPSGGQETQYF,TGTGCCAGCAGTTTGGGGCCTAGCGGGGGGCAAGAGACCCAGTACTTC
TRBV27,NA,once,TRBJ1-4,CASSFVAGRKLFF,TGTGCCAGCAGTTTTGTCGCGGGGCGAAAACTGTTTTTT
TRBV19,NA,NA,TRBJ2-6,CASSIAPYRGTSGANVLTF,TGTGCCAGTAGTATAGCACCTTATCGGGGGACCTCTGGGGCCAACGTCCTGACTTTC
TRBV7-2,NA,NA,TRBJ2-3,CASSLEGRATDTQYF,TGTGCCAGCAGCTTAGAGGGCAGGGCCACAGATACGCAGTATTTT
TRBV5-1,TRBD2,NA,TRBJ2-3,CASSLTSGGSSTDTQYF,TGCGCCAGCAGCTTGACTAGCGGGGGATCGAGCACAGATACGCAGTATTTT
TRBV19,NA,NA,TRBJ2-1,CATFFPGLPNEQFF,TGTGCCACGTTCTTCCCCGGACTCCCCAATGAGCAGTTCTTC
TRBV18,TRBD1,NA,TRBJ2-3,CASSQGQGAMDTQYF,TGTGCCAGCTCACAGGGACAGGGGGCGATGGATACGCAGTATTTT
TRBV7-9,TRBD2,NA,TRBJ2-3,CASSLLAGLALPMF,TGTGCCAGCAGCTTATTGGCTGGACTAGCTTTACCCATGTTT
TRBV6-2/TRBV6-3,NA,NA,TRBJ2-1,CASSYIGTNYNEQFF,TGTGCCAGCAGTTACATCGGGACAAACTACAATGAGCAGTTCTTC
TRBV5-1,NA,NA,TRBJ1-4,CASSLSKAGGEKLFF,TGCGCCAGCAGCTTGAGTAAGGCGGGGGGTGAAAAACTGTTTTTT
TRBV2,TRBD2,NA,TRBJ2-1,CASSEMLGREHSYNEQFF,TGTGCCAGCAGTGAAATGTTAGGGCGGGAGCATTCCTACAATGAGCAGTTCTTC
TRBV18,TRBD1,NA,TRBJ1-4,CASSQGAATNEKLFF,TGTGCCAGCTCACAGGGGGCCGCAACTAATGAAAAACTGTTTTTT
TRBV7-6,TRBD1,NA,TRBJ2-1,CASGGAGGSRSSYNEQFF,TGTGCCAGCGGAGGGGCAGGGGGCTCTCGATCCTCCTACAATGAGCAGTTCTTC
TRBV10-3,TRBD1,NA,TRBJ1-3,CAISGVPATGSSGNTIYF,TGTGCCATCAGTGGGGTCCCGGCGACAGGGAGCTCTGGAAACACCATATATTTT
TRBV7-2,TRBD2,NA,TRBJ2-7,CASSLRSLAGGHSSYEQYF,TGTGCCAGCAGCTTAAGGTCCCTAGCGGGGGGCCACTCCTCCTACGAGCAGTACTTC
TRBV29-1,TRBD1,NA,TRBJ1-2,CSLTSLGQNYGYTF,TGCAGCCTAACCTCCCTGGGACAGAACTATGGCTACACCTTC
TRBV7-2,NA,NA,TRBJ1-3,CASSSRGGSGNTIYF,TGTGCCAGCAGCTCCAGGGGCGGCTCTGGAAACACCATATATTTT
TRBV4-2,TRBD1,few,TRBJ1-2,CASSQAPGQGFGYTF,TGTGCCAGCAGCCAGGCCCCCGGACAGGGTTTTGGCTACACCTTC
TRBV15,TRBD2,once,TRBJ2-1,CATSRAGTSLFNEQFF,TGTGCCACCAGCAGAGCTGGGACTAGCTTATTCAATGAGCAGTTCTTC
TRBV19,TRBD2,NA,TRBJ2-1,CASSIREGFEQFF,TGTGCCAGTAGTATCCGGGAGGGGTTTGAGCAGTTCTTC
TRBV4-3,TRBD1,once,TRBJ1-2,CASSQDETGSYGYTF,TGCGCCAGCAGCCAAGATGAGACAGGGAGTTATGGCTACACCTTC
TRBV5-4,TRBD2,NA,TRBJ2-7,CASSSGLAGGGEQYF,TGTGCCAGCAGCTCGGGACTAGCGGGAGGGGGAGAGCAGTACTTC
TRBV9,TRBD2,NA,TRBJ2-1,CASSILTSGEYNEQFF,TGTGCCAGCAGCATCCTGACTAGCGGGGAGTACAATGAGCAGTTCTTC
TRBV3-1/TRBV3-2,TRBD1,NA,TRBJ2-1,CASSRPTGDYEQFF,TGTGCCAGCAGCCGCCCGACAGGGGATTATGAGCAGTTCTTC
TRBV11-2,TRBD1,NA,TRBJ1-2,CASSLDPGQGTSYGYTF,TGTGCCAGCAGCTTAGATCCCGGACAGGGGACTAGCTATGGCTACACCTTC
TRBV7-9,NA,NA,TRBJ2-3,CASSRRGTDTQYF,TGTGCCAGCAGCCGTAGGGGGACAGATACGCAGTATTTT
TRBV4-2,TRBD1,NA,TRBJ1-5,CASSQNQRDRGLPQHF,TGTGCCAGCAGCCAGAACCAACGGGACAGGGGGCTGCCCCAGCATTTT
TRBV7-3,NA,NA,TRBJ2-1,CASSPRGFRDNEQFF,TGTGCCAGCAGCCCTCGGGGATTTCGGGACAATGAGCAGTTCTTC
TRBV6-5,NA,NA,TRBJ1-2,CASSYTGNYGYTF,TGTGCCAGCAGTTACACCGGGAACTATGGCTACACCTTC
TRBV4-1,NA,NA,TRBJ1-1,CASSHPEGRGTEAFF,TGCGCCAGCAGCCATCCCGAAGGGAGGGGGACTGAAGCTTTCTTT
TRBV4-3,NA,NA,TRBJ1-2,CASSQDPGRGHGYTF,TGCGCCAGCAGCCAAGACCCAGGGCGCGGCCATGGCTACACCTTC
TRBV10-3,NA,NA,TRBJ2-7,CAISEEPDYEQYF,TGTGCCATCAGTGAAGAGCCCGACTACGAGCAGTACTTC
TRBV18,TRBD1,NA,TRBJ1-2,CASSPRPGQGNYGYTF,TGTGCCAGCTCACCACGGCCAGGACAGGGGAACTATGGCTACACCTTC
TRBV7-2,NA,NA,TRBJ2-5,CASSSKDLATQETQYF,TGTGCCAGCAGCTCGAAGGATCTAGCGACTCAAGAGACCCAGTACTTC
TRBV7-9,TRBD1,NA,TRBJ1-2,CASSHSPPGQGSGYTF,TGTGCCAGCAGCCATTCACCCCCGGGACAGGGAAGTGGCTACACCTTC
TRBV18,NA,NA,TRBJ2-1,CASSLISEYNEQFF,TGTGCCAGCTCACTTATTTCGGAGTACAATGAGCAGTTCTTC
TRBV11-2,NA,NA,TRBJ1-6,CASSLHGGSVDSPLHF,TGTGCCAGCAGCCTTCACGGCGGGTCCGTCGATTCACCCCTCCACTTT
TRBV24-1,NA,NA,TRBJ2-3,CATSSGTMQYF,TGTGCCACCAGCTCCGGGACAATGCAGTATTTT
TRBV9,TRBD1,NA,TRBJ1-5,CASSVGTGNQPQHF,TGTGCCAGCAGCGTTGGGACAGGGAATCAGCCCCAGCATTTT
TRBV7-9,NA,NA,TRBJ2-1,CASSLGAGLYNEQFF,TGTGCCAGCAGCTTAGGGGCGGGGCTCTACAATGAGCAGTTCTTC